This T cell receptor (beta chain) was sequenced for a study of OX40 agonist ivuxolimab in advanced cancers. Germline loops: CDR1 SGHTA, CDR2 FQGNSA. V dropped 4 bases and J dropped 10 bases, with 14 bases sitting between them. The CDR3 totals 13 residues. Here immunoSEQ multiplex PCR was the method, and the copy in TCRdb shows in-frame clones only, minus some. The sample lists approximately 82,000 clones; over 75% were seen once. Study findings and constraints: Not determined was the antigen specificity of the expanded peripheral T cells.

For this clone: Its antigen is currently unknown.

The chain has TRBV7-2 and TRBJ2-1; D is uncertain. Sequenced material: CD4+ or CD8+ T cells sorted from blood, taken in a trial of the OX40 agonist ivuxolimab. The TCR originated in an adult with an advanced solid tumor such as melanoma, head and neck, liver or kidney cancer. The CDR3 DNA sequence: TGTGCCAGCAGCTCACCCTCGTCTAGGGAGCAGTTCTTC. Translated: CASSSPSSREQFF. Looking up the rest from reference TRBV7-2 and TRBJ2-1 gives the full variable domain: GAGVSQSPSNKVTEKGKDVELRCDPISGHTALYWYRQSLGQGLEFLIYFQGNSAPDKSGLPSDRFSAERTGGSVSTLTIQRTQQEDSAVYLCASSSPSSREQFFGPGTRLTVL.